This record covers a single T cell receptor beta chain. The sample belongs to a study of tumor-infiltrating lymphocytes in oesophageal squamous cell carcinoma. TCRdb reprocessed the PCR reads with MiXCR, giving one entry per CDR3 protein. This table has approximately 10,000 distinct CDR3 sequences, around 53% appearing once. Sequencing was carried out using esophageal tumor tissue. The clonotype was recovered from a female donor with esophageal squamous cell carcinoma.

The CDR3 reads CASKDGVNEKLFF. CDR3 in DNA: TGTGCCAGCAAGGACGGGGTAAATGAAAAACTGTTTTTT. V usage is TRBV7-9 and J usage is TRBJ1-4, with D hard to call. Germline-derived CDR1 and CDR2 are SEHNR and FQNEAQ (reference sequence). The CDR3 is 13 amino acids. Trimming stripped 7 bases from V and 5 bases from J, with 11 bases between. The entire variable domain, with the rest obtained from reference TRBV7-9 and TRBJ1-4, is as follows: DTGVSQNPRHKITKRGQNVTFRCDPISEHNRLYWYRQTLGQGPEFLTYFQNEAQLEKSRLLSDRFSAERPKGSFSTLEIQRTEQGDSAMYLCASKDGVNEKLFFGSGTQLSVL.